This TCR beta chain was sequenced for a study of T cell responses to AZD1222 COVID-19 vaccine (dated by TCRdb to the early 2020s). Regarding the study in general: Because spike-specific TCR depth and breadth did not differ between the two schedules, AZD1222 recipients who got a second dose at roughly 4 weeks were pooled with those who got a second dose at roughly 12 weeks. A total of under 250 trial participants underwent TCR sequencing, of whom about 200 had received two doses of AZD1222 and approximately 25 had received two doses of the MenACWY control vaccine. Trial participants were enrolled into age subgroups of 18-55, 56-69 and 70-plus years, which contained approximately 150, 28 and 58 TCR-sequenced participants, respectively.

The time point label of this sample denotes: baseline before first vaccination. Samples from vaccinated people were obtained from the UK trials COV001 and COV002, which included a single-blind randomized controlled phase 2/3 trial of AZD1222 (ChAdOx1 nCoV-19) in healthy adults. For TCRbeta chain sequencing, PBMC samples were collected from trial participants at day 0 and at day 28 after the second dose. Study-level results and caveats: Conclusions about previously exposed vaccinees are limited, since just five or six AZD1222 recipients were seropositive for SARS-CoV-2 at baseline. Reportedly, close to half of the unique spike-specific TCRs recognized epitopes lying outside the regions that are mutated in the B.1.351 and B.1.1.7 variants. The 56-69-year group was small, and its depth increase did not reach significance, likely because of low power. No day 14 peak-response samples were available, so repertoires were characterized only after the peak T cell response. Vaccine-associated CD4 TCRs spanned the whole spike protein, with dominant responses in regions 160-218 and 743-854. Spike-specific TCR breadth and depth rose significantly after two AZD1222 doses compared with day 0 and with MenACWY recipients. Participants were mostly white British, with more females than males. The authors suggested clonal diversity may have been underestimated.

Worth noting for this clone: Its antigen is still unknown. There are no base qualities to consult, and no much larger clone falls within one base.

The CDR3 runs 18 residues from the cysteine to the phenylalanine. The sequence is cut down to CDR3 DNA, 54 bases in frame from base 1. Between the V and J ends, shortened by 7 bases and 2 bases respectively, the junction contains 26 bases. The germline V gene (reference sequence) specifies LNHNV as CDR1 and YYDKDF as CDR2. The CDR3 regions of human TCRbeta chains were analyzed by immunosequencing. The original pipeline was this. Repertoire TCRs were matched against a reference library of SARS-CoV-2-specific TCRs generated with the MIRA antigen-specificity platform. Breadth was defined as the fraction of unique TCRs that were SARS-CoV-2-associated. Depth was defined as the fraction of total T cells that were SARS-CoV-2-associated. Using the MIRA data, every spike-specific TCR was mapped to the spike region that the TCR reacted to and assigned to either a CD4 or a CD8 class. Log10-transformed breadth and depth values were compared by one-way ANOVA with Sidak's multiple comparisons tests. Entries here come from immuneACCESS through TCRdb and include only in-frame sequences with V and J called. Some clones fail to appear in such tables; in the studies checked, an unresolved V gene covers under half of the shortfall, and the cause of the remainder is unknown. Clone size and the V and J calls come from that table; the DNA yielded D and trimming. The sample contains some 120,000 clones, approximately 84% of them found a single time. 7.5% of the sample is taken by the ten largest.

The chain links TRBV15 with TRBJ1-1; a tentative D call is TRBD1 (6 bases match). The TCR originated in an adult in good health. Sequenced material: peripheral blood, taken on day 0 of AZD1222 vaccination. CDR3 reads: CATIQGYNPGTLNTEAFF. The DNA sequence reads TGTGCCACCATTCAAGGATATAATCCCGGGACACTTAACACTGAAGCTTTCTTT.